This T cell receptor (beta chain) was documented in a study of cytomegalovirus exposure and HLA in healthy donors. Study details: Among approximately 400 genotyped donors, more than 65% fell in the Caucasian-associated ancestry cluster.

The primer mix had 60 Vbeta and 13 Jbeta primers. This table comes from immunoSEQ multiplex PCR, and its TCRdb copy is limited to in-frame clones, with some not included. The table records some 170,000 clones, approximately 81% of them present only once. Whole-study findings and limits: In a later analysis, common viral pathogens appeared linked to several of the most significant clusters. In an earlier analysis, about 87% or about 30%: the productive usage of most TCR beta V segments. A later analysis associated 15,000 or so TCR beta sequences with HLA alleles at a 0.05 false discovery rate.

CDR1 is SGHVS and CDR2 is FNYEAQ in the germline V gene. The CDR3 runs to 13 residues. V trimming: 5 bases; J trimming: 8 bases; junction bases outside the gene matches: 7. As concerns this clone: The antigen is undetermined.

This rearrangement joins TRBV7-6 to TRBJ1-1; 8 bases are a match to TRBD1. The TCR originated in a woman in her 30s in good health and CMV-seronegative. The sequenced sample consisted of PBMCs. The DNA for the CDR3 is TGTGCCAGCAGCATATGGACAGGGAGAGAAGCTTTCTTT. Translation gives CASSIWTGREAFF.